A single sample gave rise to the 14 T cell receptor beta chains below, sequenced in a study of monozygotic twins with inflammatory bowel disease. From its re-call of the 5' RACE reads, TCRdb lists each CDR3 protein once, without DNA. The sample holds approximately 110,000 distinct CDR3 sequences. What was sequenced was blood. Source of these receptors: a human donor with ulcerative colitis or Crohn's disease, or a healthy co-twin of an affected twin (not recorded which).

The CDR3 protein is CASTLSPSGRTEAFF. V and J are TRBV12-3 or TRBV12-4 and TRBJ1-1. The CDR3 is 15 residues long.

The chain recombines TRBV20-1 with TRBJ2-3; TCRdb outputs TRBD1, but without DNA this stays unchecked. The CDR3 is made up of 13 amino acids. Germline CDR1 reads DFQATT; CDR2 reads SNEGSKA (reference sequence). The CDR3 protein is CSAKDKFTDTQYF.

The chain carries TRBV7-2 and TRBJ2-3; TCRdb reports TRBD2, a call that lacks DNA to check it against. There are 16 residues in the CDR3. Germline assignment: CDR1 SGHTA and CDR2 FQGNSA. The CDR3 is CASSKERGRYTDTQYF. Variable domain in full (rest from reference TRBV7-2 and TRBJ2-3): GAGVSQSPSNKVTEKGKDVELRCDPISGHTALYWYRQSLGQGLEFLIYFQGNSAPDKSGLPSDRFSAERTGGSVSTLTIQRTQQEDSAVYLCASSKERGRYTDTQYFGPGTRLTVL.

The CDR3 protein is CASSVGAGGSDTQYF. The chain combines TRBV2 with TRBJ2-3; the D gene TCRdb calls, TRBD1, cannot be checked with no DNA. The CDR3 covers 15 residues. Germline CDR1 SNHLY, CDR2 FYNNEI.

The chain has TRBV7-9 and TRBJ1-2; TCRdb reports TRBD1, a call that lacks DNA to check it against. The V gene's germline CDR1 is SEHNR and CDR2 FQNEAQ (reference sequence). This CDR3 spans 14 amino acids. This CDR3 reads CASSPGRGIGGYTF. The entire variable domain, with the rest obtained from reference TRBV7-9 and TRBJ1-2, is as follows: DTGVSQNPRHKITKRGQNVTFRCDPISEHNRLYWYRQTLGQGPEFLTYFQNEAQLEKSRLLSDRFSAERPKGSFSTLEIQRTEQGDSAMYLCASSPGRGIGGYTFGSGTRLTVV.

V and J are TRBV5-4 and TRBJ2-2; no DNA is available, so the TRBD1 call from TCRdb remains unchecked. This CDR3 has 15 amino acids. The V gene's germline CDR1 is SGHNT and CDR2 YYREEE (reference sequence). CDR3 in amino acids: CASSLGTVNTGELFF.

The gene calls are TRBV25-1 and TRBJ2-7. The CDR3 is 14 amino acids. Germline V lookup: CDR1 MGHDK, CDR2 SYGVNS. This CDR3 is CASSDSGGSYEQYF.

The chain recombines TRBV12-3 or TRBV12-4 with TRBJ1-1; TCRdb reports TRBD1, a call that lacks DNA to check it against. The CDR3 covers 15 residues. The CDR3: CASSPRQGVGTEAFF.

The V and J genes are TRBV12-3 or TRBV12-4 and TRBJ2-3; TCRdb picks TRBD1, but there is no DNA to check that call. This CDR3 spans 14 amino acids. The CDR3 reads CASTGTTGSDTQYF.

The CDR3: CASSRQSHRGLNYGYTF. The chain recombines TRBV4-2 with TRBJ1-2; without DNA, the TCRdb call of TRBD1 cannot be checked. CDR3 length: 17 amino acids. Germline V gives CDR1 LGHNA, CDR2 YNFKEQ.

This rearrangement joins TRBV20-1 to TRBJ2-7; the D gene TCRdb calls, TRBD1, cannot be checked with no DNA. The CDR3 length is 12 residues. CDR1 and CDR2 from the germline V gene are DFQATT and SNEGSKA (reference sequence). The CDR3 sequence: CSAGGDGYEQYF.

The CDR3: CSATPGRSVNTQYF. The chain couples TRBV20-1 to TRBJ2-3; TCRdb outputs TRBD2, but without DNA this stays unchecked. Germline V gene sequence: CDR1 DFQATT, CDR2 SNEGSKA (reference sequence). This CDR3 is 14 amino acids long.

CDR3: CASSIPASGRVHEQFF. The chain combines TRBV27 with TRBJ2-1; TCRdb calls TRBD2, which cannot be checked without DNA. Germline V gene lookup returns CDR1 MNHEY and CDR2 SMNVEV (reference sequence). The CDR3 is 16 residues long.

V is TRBV27 and J is TRBJ1-1. Germline V gene sequence: CDR1 MNHEY, CDR2 SMNVEV (reference sequence). The CDR3 totals 15 residues. CDR3 amino acids: CASSLTGLGFAEAFF.